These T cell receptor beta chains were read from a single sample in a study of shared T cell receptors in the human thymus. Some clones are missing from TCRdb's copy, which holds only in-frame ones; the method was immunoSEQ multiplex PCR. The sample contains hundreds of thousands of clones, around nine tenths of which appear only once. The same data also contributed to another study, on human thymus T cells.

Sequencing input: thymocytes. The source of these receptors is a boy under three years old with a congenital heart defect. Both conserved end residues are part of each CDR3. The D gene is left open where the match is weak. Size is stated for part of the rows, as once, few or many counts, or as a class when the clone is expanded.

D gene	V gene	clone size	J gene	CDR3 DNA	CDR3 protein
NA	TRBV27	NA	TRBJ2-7	TGTGCCAGCAGCCGGGAGATCGGCGACGAGCAGTACTTC	CASSREIGDEQYF
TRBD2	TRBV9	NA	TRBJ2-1	TGTGCCAGCAGCGTAGAGGGGAGGGGCAATGAGCAGTTCTTC	CASSVEGRGNEQFF
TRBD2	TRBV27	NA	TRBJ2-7	TGTGCCAGCAGCCCAGGGGCTAGCGGGAGGGCCGCCGAGCAGTACTTC	CASSPGASGRAAEQYF
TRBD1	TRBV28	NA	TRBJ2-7	TGTGCCAGCAGTGAGCAGGGCGACAGGGAGTCCTACGAGCAGTACTTC	CASSEQGDRESYEQYF
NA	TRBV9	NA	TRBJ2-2	TGTGCCAGCAGCGCCGTCCTTGGCCTAGCGAACCCGAACACCGGGGAGCTGTTTTTT	CASSAVLGLANPNTGELFF
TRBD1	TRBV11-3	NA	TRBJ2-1	TGTGCCAGCAGCTTAGATCCAGGGGGTGAGCAGTTCTTC	CASSLDPGGEQFF
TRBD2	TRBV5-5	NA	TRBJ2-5	TGTGCCAGCAGCCAGGGAGGGGACCAAGAGACCCAGTACTTC	CASSQGGDQETQYF
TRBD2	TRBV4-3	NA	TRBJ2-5	TGCGCCAGCAGCCCCAACTCTAGCGGGAGTAAGACCCAGTACTTC	CASSPNSSGSKTQYF
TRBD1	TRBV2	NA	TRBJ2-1	TGTGCCAGCAGTGAGGACAGGGGGGGTTACAATGAGCAGTTCTTC	CASSEDRGGYNEQFF
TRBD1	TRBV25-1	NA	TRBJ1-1	TGTGCCAGCAGTGCACAGGGACAGGGAGAGGTGTCCACTGAAGCTTTCTTT	CASSAQGQGEVSTEAFF
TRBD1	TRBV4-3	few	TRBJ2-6	TGCGCCAGCAGCCTTACGACAGGGAAAGGGGCCAACGTCCTGACTTTC	CASSLTTGKGANVLTF
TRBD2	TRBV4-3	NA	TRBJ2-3	TGCGCCAGCAGCCAGAGCGGGAGTCCAGCAGATACGCAGTATTTT	CASSQSGSPADTQYF
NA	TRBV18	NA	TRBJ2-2	TGTGCCAGCTCACCACGGGCTGTGAACACCGGGGAGCTGTTTTTT	CASSPRAVNTGELFF
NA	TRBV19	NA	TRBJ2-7	TGTGCCAGTAGTATCCTGTCTGGGAGCGAGCAGTACTTC	CASSILSGSEQYF
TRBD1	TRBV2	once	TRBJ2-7	TGTGCCAGCAGACCAATACAGGGGCCCTACGAGCAGTACTTC	CASRPIQGPYEQYF
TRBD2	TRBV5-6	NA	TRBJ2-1	TGTGCCAGCAGCTTGGGATTAGCGGGAGGCCACAATGAGCAGTTCTTC	CASSLGLAGGHNEQFF
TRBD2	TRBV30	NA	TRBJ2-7	TGTGCCTGGAGTCCCCTTCCCCCCGGGACTAGCGGAACCTACGAGCAGTACTTC	CAWSPLPPGTSGTYEQYF
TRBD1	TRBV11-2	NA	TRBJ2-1	TGTGCCAGCAGCTTAGGTGTCAGGGGGGAGCAGTTCTTC	CASSLGVRGEQFF
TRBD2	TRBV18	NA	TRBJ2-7	TGTGCCAGCTCACCACCGACGACTAGCGGGCGAGCCTACGAGCAGTACTTC	CASSPPTTSGRAYEQYF
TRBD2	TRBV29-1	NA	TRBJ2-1	TGCAGCGTTGCGTCAGCGGGAGGGCCTGAAAATGAGCAGTTCTTC	CSVASAGGPENEQFF
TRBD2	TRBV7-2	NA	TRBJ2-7	TGTGCCAGCAGCCCCGGACTAGCGGGAGCCTACGAGCAGTACTTC	CASSPGLAGAYEQYF
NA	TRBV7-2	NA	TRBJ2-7	TGTGCCAGCAGCTTTTGGGGCCGCTACGAGCAGTACTTC	CASSFWGRYEQYF
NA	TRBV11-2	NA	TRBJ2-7	TGTGCCAGCAGCTTAGATATTGCCGAGGGGGATCTTAACTACGAGCAGTACTTC	CASSLDIAEGDLNYEQYF
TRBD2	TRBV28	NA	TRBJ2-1	TGTGCCAGCAGTTTACCCACGGAGCGGGAGGCCCACAATGAGCAGTTCTTC	CASSLPTEREAHNEQFF
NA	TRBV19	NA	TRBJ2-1	TGTGCCAGTAGTAAACGAGCGGCCTGGTACAATGAGCAGTTCTTC	CASSKRAAWYNEQFF
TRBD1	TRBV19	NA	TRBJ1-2	TGTGCCAGTAGGCGGGACAGGGGGGCTAACTATGGCTACACCTTC	CASRRDRGANYGYTF
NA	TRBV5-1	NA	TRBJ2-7	TGCGCCAGCAGCTTGGAGGAGGGGGCCCACGAGCAGTACTTC	CASSLEEGAHEQYF
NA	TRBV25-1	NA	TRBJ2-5	TGTGCCAGCAAGGGACTTCAAGAGACCCAGTACTTC	CASKGLQETQYF
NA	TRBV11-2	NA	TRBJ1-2	TGTGCCAGCGGCTTAGACGTTGGGCTCCTTAACTATGGCTACACCTTC	CASGLDVGLLNYGYTF
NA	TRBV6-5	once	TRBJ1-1	TGTGCCAGCAGTCCGATTGGGGCACTCCCTGAAGCTTTCTTT	CASSPIGALPEAFF
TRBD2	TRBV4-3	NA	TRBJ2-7	TGCGCCAGCAGTCAAGGGGGACTAGCGGGAGCCGAGCAGTACTTC	CASSQGGLAGAEQYF
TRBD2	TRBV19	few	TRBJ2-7	TGTGCCAGTAGTATCAAGCGGGACTGTCCCTACGAGCAGTACTTC	CASSIKRDCPYEQYF
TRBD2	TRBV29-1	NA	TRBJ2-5	TGCAGCGTTGAAGATAAGTCACGCCAGTGGGGGGGAGAGACCCAGTACTTC	CSVEDKSRQWGGETQYF
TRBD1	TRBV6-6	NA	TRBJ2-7	TGTGCCAGCAGCCGAGACAGGGTTGACGAGCAGTACTTC	CASSRDRVDEQYF
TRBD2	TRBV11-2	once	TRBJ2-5	TGTGCCAGCAGCGGGAGGGGGACTAGCGGGATAGAGACCCAGTACTTC	CASSGRGTSGIETQYF
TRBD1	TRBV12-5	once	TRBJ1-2	TGTGCTAGTGGTTTCTCCGACGAGGGGGCTCGTGGCTACACCTTC	CASGFSDEGARGYTF
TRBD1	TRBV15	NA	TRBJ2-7	TGTGCCACCAGCACCAGTACCGGGACAGGGTCCTACGAGCAGTACTTC	CATSTSTGTGSYEQYF
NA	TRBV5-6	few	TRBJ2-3	TGTGCCAGCAGCTACGGAACGTACGGGGAAAACACAGATACGCAGTATTTT	CASSYGTYGENTDTQYF
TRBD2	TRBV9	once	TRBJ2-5	TGTGCCAGCAGTGCCACCGTTTGTAGCGGGGGCTACCAAGAGACCCAGTACTTC	CASSATVCSGGYQETQYF
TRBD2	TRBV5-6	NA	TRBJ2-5	TGTGCCAGCAGCCGAGGACTAGCGGGCCAAGAGACCCAGTACTTC	CASSRGLAGQETQYF
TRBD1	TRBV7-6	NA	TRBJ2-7	TGTGCCAGCAGCTTAGAGGGCGTGGGGACAGGGACATGCTACGAGCAGTACTTC	CASSLEGVGTGTCYEQYF